These 7 T cell receptor beta chains came from one sample sequenced in a study of T cell responses to AZD1222 COVID-19 vaccine. Assay: immunoSEQ multiplex PCR; the TCRdb copy retains only in-frame clones and omits some. There are approximately 210,000 clones in the sample; roughly 94% occur only once, and around 1.7% lies in the top ten. The sample in question was peripheral blood, obtained 28 days after the second dose of the MenACWY control vaccine. The receptors stem from an adult who received the MenACWY meningococcal vaccine as a control.

The rearrangement links TRBV9 to TRBJ1-3; D is uncertain. Germline CDR1 reads SGDLS; CDR2 reads YYNGEE. Between the trimmed V and J ends, which lost 0 bases and 0 bases, there was a span of 13 bases. This CDR3 is 17 amino acids long. CDR3 coding DNA: TGTGCCAGCAGCGTAGGAGGTAGTGCGAGCTCTGGAAACACCATATATTTT. It specifies CASSVGGSASSGNTIYF.

The CDR3 sequence is CASSLGGGYEKLFF. Written as DNA, the CDR3 is TGTGCCAGCAGCTTGGGCGGCGGTTATGAAAAACTGTTTTTT. The V gene is TRBV7-9, the J gene TRBJ1-4; D is unclear. V lost 3 bases, J lost 6 bases, and 11 bases lay in between. The germline gives CDR1 SEHNR, CDR2 FQNEAQ (reference sequence). This CDR3 comprises 14 residues.

This chain uses TRBV7-9 with TRBJ1-4; no firm D call. This CDR3 is 13 amino acids long. Germline V gives CDR1 SEHNR, CDR2 FQNEAQ (reference sequence). Trimming took off 1 base at V and 10 bases at J, with 10 bases between the two ends. DNA of the CDR3: TGTGCCAGCAGCTTAGATGCGGGAGGAAAACTGTTTTTT. Protein: CASSLDAGGKLFF.

This chain connects TRBV6-5 to TRBJ1-1; D gene unclear. Germline CDR1 reads MNHEY; CDR2 reads SVGAGI. The CDR3 is 14 amino acids. The V and J ends lost 5 bases and 3 bases respectively, with 13 bases between them. The CDR3 sequence is CASSLTVGDTEAFF. CDR3 nucleotide sequence: TGTGCCAGCAGTCTGACGGTCGGGGACACTGAAGCTTTCTTT.

This clone occurred once. Germline is not matched at one junction end, which may reflect a read error. The rearrangement uses TRBV10-3 and TRBJ1-1, with a tentative D call TRBD1 (6 bases). Germline V gene data show CDR1 as ENHRY and CDR2 as SYGVKD. The CDR3 is 15 residues long. CDR3 DNA sequence: TGTGCCATCAGTCCGAGCGGACAGCAGAACACTGAAGCTTCCTTT. As protein: CAISPSGQQNTEASF.

The rearrangement uses TRBV7-2 and TRBJ1-1; D is perhaps TRBD1 (5 bases). The V gene lost 5 bases and the J gene lost 4 bases, with 14 bases spanning the gap. There are 14 residues in the CDR3. Germline loops: CDR1 SGHTA, CDR2 FQGNSA. CDR3 nucleotides: TGTGCCAGCAGCCTCGACAGACGGGGCACTGAAGCTTTCTTT. Protein: CASSLDRRGTEAFF.

The rearrangement links TRBV13 to TRBJ2-1, with TRBD2 as a possible D gene (6 bases). The CDR3 runs to 15 residues. Germline-derived CDR1 and CDR2 are PRHDT and FYEKMQ (reference sequence). The V and J ends lost 1 base and 7 bases respectively, with 14 bases between them. The CDR3 region has the DNA TGTGCCAGCAGCTTAGTCGGCGGGGTGGGGAATGAGCAGTTCTTC. Its protein product is CASSLVGGVGNEQFF.